The T cell receptor (beta chain) described here comes from a study of T cells of healthy individuals. TCRdb ran MiXCR on the 5' RACE reads and lists one entry per CDR3 protein. The table lists over 95,000 distinct CDR3 sequences, around 17% of them singletons. This clonotype was picked up many times. V was trimmed by 5 bases and J by 8 bases, leaving 15 bases between them. In germline, CDR1 is SEHNR, CDR2 FQNEAQ (reference sequence). This CDR3 spans 13 amino acids. The rearrangement links TRBV7-9 to TRBJ1-1; D perhaps matches TRBD1 (6 bases). This TCR was recovered from a human donor in good health. CDR3 region: CASSPKAGAEAFF. CDR3 bases: TGTGCCAGCAGCCCAAAGGCGGGGGCCGAAGCTTTCTTT.